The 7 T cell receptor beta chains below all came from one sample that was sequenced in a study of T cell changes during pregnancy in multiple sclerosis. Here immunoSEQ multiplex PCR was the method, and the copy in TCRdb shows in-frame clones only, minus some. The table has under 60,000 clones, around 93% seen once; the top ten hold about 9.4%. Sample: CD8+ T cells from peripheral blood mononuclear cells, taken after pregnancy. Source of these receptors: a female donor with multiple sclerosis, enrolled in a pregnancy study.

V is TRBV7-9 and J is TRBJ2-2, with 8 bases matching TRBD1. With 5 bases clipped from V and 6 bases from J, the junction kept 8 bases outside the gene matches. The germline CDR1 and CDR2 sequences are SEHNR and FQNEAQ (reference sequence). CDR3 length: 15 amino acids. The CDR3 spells CASSTRTGPAGELFF. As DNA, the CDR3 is TGTGCCAGCAGCACAAGGACAGGGCCAGCCGGGGAGCTGTTTTTT.

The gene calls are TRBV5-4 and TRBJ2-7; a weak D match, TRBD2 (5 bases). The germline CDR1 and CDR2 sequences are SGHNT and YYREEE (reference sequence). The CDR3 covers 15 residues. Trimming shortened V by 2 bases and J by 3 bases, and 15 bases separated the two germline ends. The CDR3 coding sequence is TGTGCCAGCAGCTTTACCCCCCGACGGGACTACGAGCAGTACTTC. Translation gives CASSFTPRRDYEQYF.

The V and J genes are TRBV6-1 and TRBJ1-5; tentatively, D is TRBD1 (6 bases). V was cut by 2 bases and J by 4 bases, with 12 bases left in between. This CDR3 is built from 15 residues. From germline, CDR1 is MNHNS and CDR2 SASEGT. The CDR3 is CASSESRGTNQPQHF. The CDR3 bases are TGTGCCAGCAGTGAATCCAGGGGTACGAATCAGCCCCAGCATTTT.

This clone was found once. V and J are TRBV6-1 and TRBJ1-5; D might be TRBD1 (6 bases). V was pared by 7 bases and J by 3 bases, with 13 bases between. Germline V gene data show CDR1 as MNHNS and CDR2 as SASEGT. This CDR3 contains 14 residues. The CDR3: CASNNRDINQPQHF. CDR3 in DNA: TGTGCCAGCAACAACCGGGACATCAATCAGCCCCAGCATTTT.

The chain's CDR3 is CASSVLGGAYNEQFF. CDR3 nucleotide sequence: TGTGCCAGCAGCGTACTCGGCGGGGCGTACAATGAGCAGTTCTTC. The V gene is TRBV9, the J gene TRBJ2-1, with D perhaps TRBD2 (6 bases). Germline V gene sequence: CDR1 SGDLS, CDR2 YYNGEE. Between the trimmed V and J ends, which lost 1 base and 4 bases, there was a span of 12 bases. CDR3 size: 15 residues. Together with reference TRBV9 and TRBJ2-1, the CDR3 gives the full variable domain: DSGVTQTPKHLITATGQRVTLRCSPRSGDLSVYWYQQSLDQGLQFLIQYYNGEERAKGNILERFSAQQFPDLHSELNLSSLELGDSALYFCASSVLGGAYNEQFFGPGTRLTVL.

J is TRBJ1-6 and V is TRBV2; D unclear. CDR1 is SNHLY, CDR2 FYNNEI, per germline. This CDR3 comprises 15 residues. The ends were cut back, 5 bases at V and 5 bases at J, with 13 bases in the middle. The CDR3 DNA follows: TGTGCCAGCAGTCGCGGGGTAGATCATAATTCACCCCTCCACTTT. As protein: CASSRGVDHNSPLHF.

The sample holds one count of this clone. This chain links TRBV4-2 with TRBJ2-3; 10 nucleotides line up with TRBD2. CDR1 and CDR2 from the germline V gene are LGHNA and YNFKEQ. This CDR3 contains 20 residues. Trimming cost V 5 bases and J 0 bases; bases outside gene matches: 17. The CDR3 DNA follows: TGTGCCAGCAGCAGGTCCAGCGGGGGGGAGTGGGCCTCTAGCACAGATACGCAGTATTTT. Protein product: CASSRSSGGEWASSTDTQYF.